Below are 21 T cell receptor beta chains sequenced from a single sample in a study of T-cell memory formation after mild COVID-19. Each CDR3 protein is one row after TCRdb ran MiXCR on the 5' RACE reads. The sample records about 560,000 distinct CDR3 sequences, 15% to 20% being singletons. Sequenced: PBMCs or a T cell subset sorted from them (not recorded which). All receptors derive from an adult woman who had mild COVID-19 (a few samples of this study predate the infection). Cell type and time point are not known.

This chain links TRBV9 with TRBJ2-3; 13 bases line up with TRBD2. Germline V gene lookup returns CDR1 SGDLS and CDR2 YYNGEE. CDR3 length: 17 amino acids. The junction had 4 bases not matched to a gene; V was cut back by 2 bases and J by 1 base. CDR3: CASSVGLAGAGTDTQYF. The CDR3 bases are TGTGCCAGCAGCGTTGGACTAGCGGGGGCAGGCACAGATACGCAGTATTTT. The complete variable domain, with remaining parts taken from reference TRBV9 and TRBJ2-3, reads DSGVTQTPKHLITATGQRVTLRCSPRSGDLSVYWYQQSLDQGLQFLIQYYNGEERAKGNILERFSAQQFPDLHSELNLSSLELGDSALYFCASSVGLAGAGTDTQYFGPGTRLTVL.

This rearrangement joins TRBV20-1 to TRBJ2-5; maybe TRBD2 (6 bases). V was pared by 0 bases and J by 1 base, with 9 bases between. This CDR3 has 14 amino acids. Germline loops: CDR1 DFQATT, CDR2 SNEGSKA (reference sequence). Written as DNA, the CDR3 is TGCAGTGCTAGAGATGGGGGGATCCAAGAGACCCAGTACTTC. This gives the protein CSARDGGIQETQYF.

The rearrangement links TRBV3-1 to TRBJ2-1; the D gene is possibly TRBD2 (7 bases). Germline CDR1 and CDR2: LGHDT and YNNKEL (reference sequence). Trimming shortened V by 0 bases and J by 5 bases, and 11 bases separated the two germline ends. The CDR3 has 15 amino acids. The CDR3 region has the DNA TGTGCCAGCAGCCAAGAAGGGGGGGGTCACAATGAGCAGTTCTTC. Protein sequence: CASSQEGGGHNEQFF.

The chain uses TRBV5-1 and TRBJ2-1; 7 positions match TRBD2. There are 16 residues in the CDR3. Germline V gene data show CDR1 as SGHRS and CDR2 as YFSETQ. After removal of 4 bases from V and 5 bases from J, the junction contained 12 bases not matched to a gene. CDR3 residues: CASSVPGLPSNNEQFF. The CDR3 coding sequence is TGCGCCAGCAGCGTCCCGGGACTACCCTCAAACAATGAGCAGTTCTTC. The full variable domain, rest sourced from reference TRBV5-1 and TRBJ2-1, is KAGVTQTPRYLIKTRGQQVTLSCSPISGHRSVSWYQQTPGQGLQFLFEYFSETQRNKGNFPGRFSGRQFSNSRSEMNVSTLELGDSALYLCASSVPGLPSNNEQFFGPGTRLTVL.

The chain links TRBV2 to TRBJ2-5; 14 positions agree with TRBD2. Germline V lookup: CDR1 SNHLY, CDR2 FYNNEI. V was clipped by 4 bases and J by 1 base; unmatched bases: 8. The CDR3 has 18 residues. As DNA, the CDR3 is TGTGCCAGCAGTGGGACTAGCGGGGGGCCAAGAACCCAAGAGACCCAGTACTTC. Encoded protein: CASSGTSGGPRTQETQYF.

This clonotype was seen only a few times. The J gene is TRBJ1-2, the V gene TRBV12-3 or TRBV12-4; D call uncertain. This CDR3 has 12 residues. V lost 5 bases and J 2 bases, leaving 6 bases between the germline ends. The CDR3 reads CASSPTNYGYTF. The CDR3 coding sequence is TGTGCCAGCAGTCCAACGAACTATGGCTACACCTTC.

The chain uses TRBV18 and TRBJ2-7; 8 nucleotides align to TRBD2. The V gene's germline CDR1 is KGHSH and CDR2 LQKENI. V gave up 5 bases and J gave up 0 bases; unmatched junction bases: 9. The CDR3 is made up of 16 amino acids. For the CDR3, the DNA is TGTGCCAGCTCATCTTCGACTAGCGTGAGCTCCTACGAGCAGTACTTC. As protein: CASSSSTSVSSYEQYF.

V gene TRBV24-1 combines with J gene TRBJ2-1, with no clear D. The CDR3 length is 11 residues. V lost 4 bases, J lost 8 bases, and 5 bases lay in between. Per the germline V gene, CDR1 is KGHDR and CDR2 is SFDVKD. The CDR3 sequence is CATSDRDEQFF. The CDR3 DNA sequence: TGTGCCACCAGTGACAGAGATGAGCAGTTCTTC.

This clonotype has a handful of counts. This chain links TRBV6-5 with TRBJ2-7, with D hard to call. There are 14 residues in the CDR3. Germline CDR1 and CDR2: MNHEY and SVGAGI. Trimming took 2 bases from V and 0 from J, leaving 8 bases between them. CDR3 nucleotides: TGTGCCAGCAGTTACAATGAGGTCTCCTACGAGCAGTACTTC. Its translation is CASSYNEVSYEQYF.

The chain employs TRBV12-3 or TRBV12-4 and TRBJ2-5; 9 nucleotides align to TRBD1. The CDR3 contains 16 residues. V gave up 6 bases and J gave up 6 bases; unmatched junction bases: 14. As DNA, the CDR3 is TGTGCCAGCAGCCCTGCCGCGCGGACAGGGGTTAAGACCCAGTACTTC. It translates to CASSPAARTGVKTQYF.

Only a few counts were recorded for this clonotype. This sequence joins TRBV20-1 and TRBJ2-6, with a possible D match to TRBD1 (6 bases). The germline V and J ends were trimmed by 6 bases and 0 bases, with 9 bases remaining between them. CDR1 DFQATT and CDR2 SNEGSKA come from the germline V gene (reference sequence). This CDR3 comprises 14 residues. CDR3 nucleotides: TGCAGTGCCCCCAGGGGCTCTGGGGCCAACGTCCTGACTTTC. Translation: CSAPRGSGANVLTF.

This chain connects TRBV6-5 to TRBJ2-6; D remains unclear. Germline CDR1 is MNHEY and CDR2 is SVGAGI. The CDR3 loop spans 16 amino acids. V dropped 5 bases and J dropped 0 bases, with 11 bases sitting between them. Written as DNA, the CDR3 is TGTGCCAGCAGTAAAGACCTTCGCTCTGGGGCCAACGTCCTGACTTTC. Amino acids: CASSKDLRSGANVLTF.

About this clonotype: Because it lacks the conserved phenylalanine or tryptophan at the end, this CDR3 is likely a read error. The J gene is TRBJ2-1, the V gene TRBV24-1; D is undetermined. V gave up 0 bases and J gave up 9 bases, with 2 bases separating them. CDR3 size: 11 residues. Germline-derived CDR1 and CDR2 are KGHDR and SFDVKD. The CDR3, as DNA: TGTGCCACCAGTGATTTGGGTGAGCAGTTCTTA. This gives the protein CATSDLGEQFL.

The chain uses TRBV12-3 or TRBV12-4 and TRBJ2-3; D is perhaps TRBD1 (6 bases). CDR3 length: 14 amino acids. V lost 6 bases and J lost 7, with 17 bases in between. The CDR3 loop reads CASSSGHSYHTQYF. Here the CDR3 DNA reads TGTGCCAGCAGCTCGGGACATTCATACCATACGCAGTATTTT.

This sequence joins TRBV5-1 and TRBJ2-1; the match to TRBD2 covers 11 bases. Per germline, CDR1 SGHRS and CDR2 YFSETQ. There are 18 residues in the CDR3. Trimming at V came to 0 bases and at J to 3 bases, leaving 8 bases not matched to a gene. CDR3 in amino acids: CASSLVGLAGINYNEQFF. The CDR3 DNA is TGCGCCAGCAGCTTGGTAGGACTAGCGGGCATAAACTACAATGAGCAGTTCTTC.

This chain links TRBV3-1 with TRBJ2-1; 7 bases match TRBD1. V shed 2 bases, J shed 8 bases, and the junction held 12 bases outside the gene matches. The CDR3 consists of 16 residues. Germline-derived CDR1 and CDR2 are LGHDT and YNNKEL (reference sequence). The CDR3 loop is CASSQSDRLLRDEQFF. CDR3 bases: TGTGCCAGCAGCCAATCGGACAGGTTACTTAGGGATGAGCAGTTCTTC.

This chain uses TRBV5-6 with TRBJ2-3; perhaps TRBD2 as D (5 bases). Germline V gives CDR1 SGHDT, CDR2 YYEEEE. V lost 2 bases to trimming and J lost 4 bases, with 11 bases between them. The CDR3 is 14 residues long. This chain's CDR3 is CASSLDGVADTQYF. The DNA for the CDR3 is TGTGCCAGCAGCTTAGACGGGGTCGCAGATACGCAGTATTTT. Full variable domain (rest looked up from reference TRBV5-6 and TRBJ2-3): DAGVTQSPTHLIKTRGQQVTLRCSPKSGHDTVSWYQQALGQGPQFIFQYYEEEERQRGNFPDRFSGHQFPNYSSELNVNALLLGDSALYLCASSLDGVADTQYFGPGTRLTVL.

The rearrangement links TRBV27 to TRBJ2-6; TRBD1 matches at 7 bases. The ends lost 9 bases at V and 1 base at J; junction bases unmatched: 6. In germline, CDR1 is MNHEY, CDR2 SMNVEV (reference sequence). The CDR3 has 15 residues. Here the CDR3 reads CASRAGGSGANVLTF. The CDR3 DNA sequence: TGTGCCAGTCGGGCAGGGGGTTCTGGGGCCAACGTCCTGACTTTC.

The CDR3 sequence is CASSMFSGGPYNEQFF. CDR3 in DNA: TGTGCCAGCAGTATGTTCTCGGGTGGGCCCTACAATGAGCAGTTCTTC. V gene TRBV12-3 or TRBV12-4 combines with J gene TRBJ2-1; D call uncertain. The V gene lost 5 bases and the J gene lost 2 bases, with 16 bases spanning the gap. The CDR3 contains 16 residues.

The table lists this clonotype with a few counts. V and J are TRBV5-1 and TRBJ1-1; 11 bases are shared with TRBD1. The junction had 9 bases not matched to a gene; V was cut back by 3 bases and J by 5 bases. In germline, CDR1 is SGHRS, CDR2 YFSETQ. CDR3 size: 16 residues. The CDR3 region is CASSWTGGVKATEAFF. CDR3 sequence (DNA): TGCGCCAGCAGCTGGACAGGGGGCGTGAAGGCGACTGAAGCTTTCTTT.

The V and J genes are TRBV7-6 and TRBJ2-5; possibly TRBD2 for D (6 bases). V was clipped by 0 bases and J by 1 base, with 12 bases between them. Germline CDR1 is SGHVS and CDR2 is FNYEAQ. There are 16 residues in the CDR3. The CDR3, as DNA: TGTGCCAGCAGCTTAGCCACCGGGGGTTTCCAAGAGACCCAGTACTTC. This sequence encodes CASSLATGGFQETQYF.